Below, one T cell receptor (beta chain) is given with its context. Using immunoSEQ multiplex PCR, the repertoire was profiled, and TCRdb retains in-frame clones only, with some absent. The repertoire holds about 1,500 clones, more than 85% seen once, with 5% to 8% in the top ten. This entry is derived from a study of brain metastases from non-small cell lung cancer. The sequence came from a donor at least 40 years old with non-small cell lung cancer. Sample: tumor-adjacent normal tissue.

The CDR3 loop is CASSLGTSYNEQFF. Written as DNA, the CDR3 is TGTGCCAGCAGCTTGGGTACTAGCTACAATGAGCAGTTCTTC. V is TRBV5-6 and J is TRBJ2-1, with TRBD2 as a possible D gene (5 bases). The V gene's germline CDR1 is SGHDT and CDR2 YYEEEE. The length of the CDR3 is 14 residues. Trimming stripped 0 bases from V and 3 bases from J, with 7 bases between.